The clone carrying this T cell receptor beta chain has a handful of counts. As yet, its antigen is unknown. Unique molecular identifiers were attached to individual cDNA molecules. TCRdb redid the calling of the 5' RACE reads with MiXCR, one entry per CDR3 protein. The sample holds 35,000 to 40,000 distinct CDR3 sequences; under 5% are singletons and the top ten take roughly 16%. This entry is derived from a study of early T cells in non-severe SARS-CoV-2 infection. Study as a whole: Bulk RNA from unsorted whole blood was sequenced; chains were unpaired.

The V and J ends lost 4 bases and 8 bases respectively, with 19 bases between them. The CDR3 is 15 residues long. Germline values: CDR1 SGHRS, CDR2 YFSETQ. Study conclusions and caveats: Matching results from VDJdb favored anti-spike CD8 responses, leaving private and CD4 specificities undetected.

Sequenced: whole blood. The sequence came from an adult who was a healthcare worker with PCR-confirmed SARS-CoV-2 infection or an uninfected control (not recorded which). The rearrangement joins TRBV5-1 to TRBJ2-1; D perhaps matches TRBD2 (6 bases). CDR3 nucleotides: TGCGCCAGCAGCGGGGATGCGGGGACCGGTGATGAGCAGTTCTTC. The encoded protein is CASSGDAGTGDEQFF.